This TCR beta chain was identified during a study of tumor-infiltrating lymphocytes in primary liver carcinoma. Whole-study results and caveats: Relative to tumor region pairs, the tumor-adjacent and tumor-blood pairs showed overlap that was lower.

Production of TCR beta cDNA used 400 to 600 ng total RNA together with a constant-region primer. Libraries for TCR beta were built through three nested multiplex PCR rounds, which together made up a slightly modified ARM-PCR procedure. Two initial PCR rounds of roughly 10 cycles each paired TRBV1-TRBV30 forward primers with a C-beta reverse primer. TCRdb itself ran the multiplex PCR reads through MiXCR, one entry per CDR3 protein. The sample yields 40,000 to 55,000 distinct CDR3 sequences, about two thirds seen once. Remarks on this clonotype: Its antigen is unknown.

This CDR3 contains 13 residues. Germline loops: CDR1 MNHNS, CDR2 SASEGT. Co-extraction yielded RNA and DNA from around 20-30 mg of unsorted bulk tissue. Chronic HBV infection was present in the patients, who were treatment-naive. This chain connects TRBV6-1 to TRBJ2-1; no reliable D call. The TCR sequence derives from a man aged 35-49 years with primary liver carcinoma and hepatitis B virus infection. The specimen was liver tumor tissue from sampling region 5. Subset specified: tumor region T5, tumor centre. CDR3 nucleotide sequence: TGTGTTAGTCTTAGACCCTCGTACAATGAGCAGTTCTTC. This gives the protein CVSLRPSYNEQFF.